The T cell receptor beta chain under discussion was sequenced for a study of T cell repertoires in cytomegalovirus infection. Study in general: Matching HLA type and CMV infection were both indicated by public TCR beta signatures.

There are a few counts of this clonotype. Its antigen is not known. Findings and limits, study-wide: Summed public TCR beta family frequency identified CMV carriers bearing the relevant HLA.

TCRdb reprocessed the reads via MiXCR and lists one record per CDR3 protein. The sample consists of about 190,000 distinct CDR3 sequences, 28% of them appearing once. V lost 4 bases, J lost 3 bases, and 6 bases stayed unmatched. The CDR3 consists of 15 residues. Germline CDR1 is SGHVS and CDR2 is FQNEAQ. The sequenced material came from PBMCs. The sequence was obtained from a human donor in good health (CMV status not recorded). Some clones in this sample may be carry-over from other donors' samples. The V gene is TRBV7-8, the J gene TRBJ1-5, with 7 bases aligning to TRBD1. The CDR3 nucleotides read TGTGCCAGCAGCTCATCCGGGACAGTCAATCAGCCCCAGCATTTT. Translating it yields CASSSSGTVNQPQHF.